Below are 31 T cell receptor beta chains sequenced from a single sample in a study of T cell responses to AZD1222 COVID-19 vaccine. Sequencing was performed with immunoSEQ multiplex PCR; in TCRdb, only in-frame clones are kept and a portion is missing. The table shows fewer than 200,000 clones, with almost 90% occurring only once. The sample was peripheral blood, taken 28 days after the second AZD1222 dose. The origin of the receptors is an adult who received the AZD1222 COVID-19 vaccine.

V usage is TRBV19 and J usage is TRBJ1-1, with TRBD1 matching 7 bases. The germline V gene has CDR1 LNHDA and CDR2 SQIVND (reference sequence). The CDR3 loop spans 14 amino acids. V shed 5 bases and J 6 bases; nucleotides not matched to a gene: 9. The CDR3 DNA follows: TGTGCCAGTAGTGGTAGGACAGGTGAGGCTGAAGCTTTCTTT. Its translation: CASSGRTGEAEAFF.

CDR3 DNA sequence: TGTGCCAGCAGTTACTCAGGGAGACCCTACGAGCAGTACTTC. This encodes CASSYSGRPYEQYF. This chain joins TRBV6-5 and TRBJ2-7; a weak D match, TRBD2 (5 bases). The ends were cut back, 0 bases at V and 2 bases at J, with 8 bases in the middle. Germline assignment: CDR1 MNHEY and CDR2 SVGAGI. CDR3 length: 14 amino acids.

The genes are TRBV4-3 and TRBJ2-7; D is unresolved. From germline, CDR1 is LGHNA and CDR2 YSLEER. The CDR3 contains 14 residues. V was trimmed by 2 bases and J by 3 bases, leaving 11 bases between them. CDR3 sequence: CASSQSWTLYEQYF. In DNA, the CDR3 is TGCGCCAGCAGCCAATCCTGGACCCTCTACGAGCAGTACTTC.

The J gene is TRBJ2-1, the V gene TRBV19; 8 positions match TRBD2. The germline gives CDR1 LNHDA, CDR2 SQIVND (reference sequence). This CDR3 has 16 amino acids. Unmatched junction bases numbered 4, after V lost 3 bases and J lost 0 bases. The CDR3 sequence is CASSISAGASYNEQFF. CDR3 bases: TGTGCCAGTAGTATTTCAGCGGGGGCCTCCTACAATGAGCAGTTCTTC.

This clone was counted once. The rearrangement links TRBV9 to TRBJ1-3; D is possibly TRBD1 (6 bases). CDR3 length: 14 amino acids. V lost 0 bases and J 4 bases, leaving 8 bases between the germline ends. Germline CDR1 and CDR2: SGDLS and YYNGEE. The CDR3 protein is CASSVGGLGNTIYF. Here the CDR3 DNA reads TGTGCCAGCAGCGTAGGGGGGCTCGGAAACACCATATATTTT.

This clone was detected a few times. The chain has TRBV7-9 and TRBJ2-1; TRBD2 is a possible D gene (6 bases). V shed 1 base and J shed 2 bases, with 9 bases lying between them. CDR1 and CDR2 (germline): SEHNR, FQNEAQ (reference sequence). CDR3 length equals 15 residues. Here the CDR3 DNA reads TGTGCCAGCAGCTTAGATGCGGGAACCTACAATGAGCAGTTCTTC. Translation gives CASSLDAGTYNEQFF.

The J gene is TRBJ1-5, the V gene TRBV6-2 or TRBV6-3; tentatively, D is TRBD1 (6 bases). The germline CDR1 and CDR2 sequences are MNHEY and SVGEGT. This CDR3 is 14 amino acids long. Trimming took 5 bases from V and 6 from J, leaving 14 bases between them. CDR3: CASSVSGVAQPQHF. The CDR3 bases are TGTGCCAGCAGTGTATCAGGGGTTGCTCAGCCCCAGCATTTT.

The CDR3 sequence: CASSLGPIQETQYF. The CDR3 coding sequence is TGTGCCAGCAGCTTAGGACCGATCCAAGAGACCCAGTACTTC. The rearrangement uses TRBV7-9 and TRBJ2-5, with unresolved D. Trimming pared 1 base from V and 1 base from J, leaving 7 bases between. Germline values: CDR1 SEHNR, CDR2 FQNEAQ (reference sequence). The CDR3 loop spans 14 amino acids.

This chain links TRBV28 with TRBJ1-2, with D perhaps matching TRBD1 (5 bases). Trimming stripped 11 bases from V and 4 bases from J, with 11 bases between. This CDR3 comprises 11 residues. CDR1 and CDR2 from the germline V gene are MDHEN and SYDVKM. This CDR3 reads CAGQGGYGYTF. CDR3 DNA sequence: TGTGCCGGTCAGGGTGGCTATGGCTACACCTTC.

This clone was picked up one time. V usage is TRBV28 and J usage is TRBJ2-7; weak D call: TRBD2 (5 bases). Deletions cut 7 bases from V and 1 base from J, with 14 bases between. This CDR3 is built from 14 residues. Per the germline V gene, CDR1 is MDHEN and CDR2 is SYDVKM. CDR3 amino acids: CASTLPRGSYEQYF. In DNA form, the CDR3 reads TGTGCCAGCACCCTACCCCGGGGTTCCTACGAGCAGTACTTC.

The V gene is TRBV7-2, the J gene TRBJ2-3; TRBD2 agrees at 10 bases. The V and J ends lost 6 bases and 3 bases, in that order; junction bases with no gene match: 6. Germline values: CDR1 SGHTA, CDR2 FQGNSA. This CDR3 comprises 15 residues. The CDR3 region has the DNA TGTGCCAGCAGTTTTAGCGGGGGGACAACAGATACGCAGTATTTT. Translation: CASSFSGGTTDTQYF.

This sequence joins TRBV6-5 and TRBJ1-4; 7 nucleotides align to TRBD1. Germline CDR1 is MNHEY and CDR2 is SVGAGI. The CDR3 is 14 amino acids. V lost 6 bases to trimming and J lost 6 bases; unmatched junction nucleotides: 7. The CDR3 DNA is TGTGCCAGCAGCCGACAGGGAGGTTATGAAAAACTGTTTTTT. Translating gives CASSRQGGYEKLFF.

The V gene is TRBV19, the J gene TRBJ2-3, with 12 bases aligning to TRBD2. Trimming took 5 bases from V and 0 from J; bases not matched to a gene: 6. This CDR3 is built from 17 residues. Germline CDR1 and CDR2: LNHDA and SQIVND (reference sequence). The CDR3 sequence: CASSVRLAGVSTDTQYF. CDR3 coding DNA: TGTGCCAGTAGTGTACGACTAGCGGGGGTCAGCACAGATACGCAGTATTTT. Supplemented by reference TRBV19 and TRBJ2-3, the full variable domain reads DGGITQSPKYLFRKEGQNVTLSCEQNLNHDAMYWYRQDPGQGLRLIYYSQIVNDFQKGDIAEGYSVSREKKESFPLTVTSAQKNPTAFYLCASSVRLAGVSTDTQYFGPGTRLTVL.

Turning to this clone: Other DNA sequences in the sample encode the same CDR3. The chain couples TRBV7-9 to TRBJ2-7; no clear D. There are 12 residues in the CDR3. Trimming cost V 3 bases and J 3 bases, with 6 bases left between them. CDR1 is SEHNR and CDR2 is FQNEAQ in the germline V gene (reference sequence). For the CDR3, the DNA is TGTGCCAGCAGCTTCTCCGGCTACGAGCAGTACTTC. Protein: CASSFSGYEQYF. Based on the CDR3 plus reference TRBV7-9 and TRBJ2-7, the full variable domain is DTGVSQNPRHKITKRGQNVTFRCDPISEHNRLYWYRQTLGQGPEFLTYFQNEAQLEKSRLLSDRFSAERPKGSFSTLEIQRTEQGDSAMYLCASSFSGYEQYFGPGTRLTVT.

The chain has TRBV7-3 and TRBJ2-2; the match to TRBD1 covers 9 bases. The CDR3 has 15 amino acids. Germline loops: CDR1 SGHTA, CDR2 FQGTGA. J was trimmed by 5 bases and V by 5 bases; bases with no gene match: 6. In DNA form, the CDR3 reads TGTGCCAGCAGCCAGGGACAGGGAAAGACCGGGGAGCTGTTTTTT. This encodes CASSQGQGKTGELFF.

The J gene is TRBJ2-3, the V gene TRBV5-1; D is perhaps TRBD1 or TRBD2 (6 bases each). The CDR3 runs to 15 residues. The germline V gene encodes CDR1 SGHRS and CDR2 YFSETQ. V shed 1 base and J shed 3 bases, with 12 bases lying between them. The CDR3 DNA follows: TGCGCCAGCAGCTTGAGAGGGGGGCGGACAGATACGCAGTATTTT. Encoded protein: CASSLRGGRTDTQYF.

The J gene is TRBJ1-1, the V gene TRBV7-8; 7 bases align to TRBD1. Losses at the gene ends were 10 bases for V and 3 bases for J; bases not matched to a gene: 11. Germline CDR1 is SGHVS and CDR2 is FQNEAQ. The CDR3 contains 14 residues. The CDR3 is CATSGRRGDTEAFF. CDR3 bases: TGTGCCACCTCGGGGCGCAGGGGGGACACTGAAGCTTTCTTT.

The J gene is TRBJ2-2, the V gene TRBV6-5; 7 nucleotides line up with TRBD1. Germline CDR1 MNHEY, CDR2 SVGAGI. Trimming at V came to 4 bases and at J to 1 base, leaving 3 bases not matched to a gene. The CDR3 is made up of 15 amino acids. Written as DNA, the CDR3 is TGTGCCAGCAGTTCCCGGACAGGGAACACCGGGGAGCTGTTTTTT. This translates into CASSSRTGNTGELFF.

V usage is TRBV6-5 and J usage is TRBJ1-4; 7 bases are a match to TRBD1. The CDR3 loop spans 14 amino acids. The germline CDR1 and CDR2 sequences are MNHEY and SVGAGI. V gave up 8 bases and J gave up 7 bases; unmatched junction bases: 10. The CDR3 sequence is CASERQGGGEKLFF. The CDR3 nucleotides read TGTGCCAGCGAACGACAGGGTGGGGGTGAAAAACTGTTTTTT.

This chain connects TRBV5-1 to TRBJ2-3; TRBD2 aligns across 9 bases. The CDR3 has 16 amino acids. Germline V gene sequence: CDR1 SGHRS, CDR2 YFSETQ. Trimming at V came to 4 bases and at J to 0 bases, leaving 6 bases not matched to a gene. CDR3 bases: TGCGCCAGCAGCCTTGGGACTAGCAGTAGCACAGATACGCAGTATTTT. It encodes CASSLGTSSSTDTQYF.

The V gene is TRBV7-3, the J gene TRBJ2-7, with D possibly TRBD1 on 5 matching bases. The V end was cut by 4 bases, the J end by 4 bases, with 23 bases between. CDR1 is SGHTA and CDR2 is FQGTGA in the germline V gene. The CDR3 covers 17 residues. The CDR3 nucleotides are TGTGCCAGCAGCTCACTTCGGGTAGACAGATGGAGTTACGAGCAGTACTTC. It yields the protein CASSSLRVDRWSYEQYF.

This clone has only a few counts. The chain uses TRBV6-5 and TRBJ1-1; 7 bases are a match to TRBD1. This CDR3 has 15 amino acids. The germline V gene has CDR1 MNHEY and CDR2 SVGAGI. V lost 11 bases to trimming and J lost 3 bases; unmatched junction nucleotides: 15. This chain's CDR3 is CAGRPPTGRDTEAFF. In DNA form, the CDR3 reads TGTGCCGGCCGACCTCCGACAGGGAGGGACACTGAAGCTTTCTTT.

J is TRBJ1-6 and V is TRBV30, with TRBD1 identical over 7 bases. The germline V gene encodes CDR1 GTSNPN and CDR2 SVGIG (reference sequence). CDR3 size: 12 residues. V trimming: 8 bases; J trimming: 5 bases; junction bases outside the gene matches: 3. The CDR3 nucleotides read TGTGCCCGACAGGGAGATAATTCACCCCTCCACTTT. Protein: CARQGDNSPLHF. Full variable domain (outside the CDR3, taken from reference TRBV30 and TRBJ1-6): SQTIHQWPATLVQPVGSPLSLECTVEGTSNPNLYWYRQAAGRGLQLLFYSVGIGQISSEVPQNLSASRPQDRQFILSSKKLLLSDSGFYLCARQGDNSPLHFGNGTRLTVT.

V gene TRBV5-1 combines with J gene TRBJ2-3; D gene ambiguous. With 4 bases removed from V and 0 bases from J, the gap between germline ends came to 18 bases. This CDR3 has 17 residues. Per the germline V gene, CDR1 is SGHRS and CDR2 is YFSETQ. CDR3 in DNA: TGCGCCAGCAGCCCATCCGTCGTGGCCACAAGCACAGATACGCAGTATTTT. Translation gives CASSPSVVATSTDTQYF.

This chain uses TRBV2 with TRBJ1-2; TRBD1 agrees at 8 bases. Germline V lookup: CDR1 SNHLY, CDR2 FYNNEI. This CDR3 is 15 amino acids long. V was clipped by 2 bases and J by 2 bases; unmatched bases: 4. CDR3 nucleotides: TGTGCCAGCAGTGAACAGCCAGGGGGCAACTATGGCTACACCTTC. It specifies CASSEQPGGNYGYTF.

The chain combines TRBV30 with TRBJ2-5; D may be TRBD1 or TRBD2 (5 bases each). The V and J ends lost 5 bases and 0 bases respectively, with 10 bases between them. The CDR3 is 13 amino acids. Germline values: CDR1 GTSNPN, CDR2 SVGIG (reference sequence). CDR3 DNA sequence: TGTGCCTGGGGCCGGGGCTACCAAGAGACCCAGTACTTC. Translated, it gives CAWGRGYQETQYF.

The count of this clone is one. The rearrangement links TRBV7-3 to TRBJ2-1; 9 bases align to TRBD1. After removal of 5 bases from V and 10 bases from J, the junction contained 9 bases not matched to a gene. In germline, CDR1 is SGHTA, CDR2 FQGTGA. The CDR3 spans 14 residues. The CDR3: CASSPWTGVGEQFF. CDR3 coding DNA: TGTGCCAGCAGCCCTTGGACAGGGGTTGGGGAGCAGTTCTTC. Full variable domain (remainder filled in from reference TRBV7-3 and TRBJ2-1): GAGVSQTPSNKVTEKGKYVELRCDPISGHTALYWYRQSLGQGPEFLIYFQGTGAADDSGLPNDRFFAVRPEGSVSTLKIQRTERGDSAVYLCASSPWTGVGEQFFGPGTRLTVL.

This clone showed up just once. V usage is TRBV25-1 and J usage is TRBJ2-7; no definite D call. The CDR3 has 13 residues. Looked up from germline, CDR1 is MGHDK and CDR2 is SYGVNS. The V end was cut by 4 bases, the J end by 3 bases, with 10 bases between. The CDR3 bases are TGTGCCAGCAGTGGTACAGATCTCTACGAGCAGTACTTC. This encodes CASSGTDLYEQYF.

The chain couples TRBV5-4 to TRBJ1-2; tentative D call: TRBD1 (5 bases). The CDR3 runs 14 residues. Trimming took off 4 bases at V and 2 bases at J, with 12 bases between the two ends. CDR1 and CDR2 (germline): SGHNT, YYREEE (reference sequence). In nucleotides, the CDR3 is TGTGCCAGCAGCCCCCCAGGGACCAACTATGGCTACACCTTC. Protein sequence: CASSPPGTNYGYTF.

This sequence joins TRBV27 and TRBJ2-1, with 16 bases that match TRBD2. Per the germline V gene, CDR1 is MNHEY and CDR2 is SMNVEV (reference sequence). With 6 bases clipped from V and 8 bases from J, the junction kept 13 bases outside the gene matches. The CDR3 has 18 residues. CDR3 DNA sequence: TGTGCCAGCAGCCCCGTTGCGGGACTAGCGGGGGGGCCCTATGAGCAGTTCTTC. Encoded protein: CASSPVAGLAGGPYEQFF.

This chain uses TRBV5-1 with TRBJ1-3; the D gene is possibly TRBD1 (5 bases). This CDR3 has 16 residues. In germline, CDR1 is SGHRS, CDR2 YFSETQ. The V and J ends lost 4 bases and 1 base respectively, with 15 bases between them. CDR3 sequence (DNA): TGCGCCAGCAGCCCCCTTGGGGGGGGGTCTGGAAACACCATATATTTT. Its protein is CASSPLGGGSGNTIYF.